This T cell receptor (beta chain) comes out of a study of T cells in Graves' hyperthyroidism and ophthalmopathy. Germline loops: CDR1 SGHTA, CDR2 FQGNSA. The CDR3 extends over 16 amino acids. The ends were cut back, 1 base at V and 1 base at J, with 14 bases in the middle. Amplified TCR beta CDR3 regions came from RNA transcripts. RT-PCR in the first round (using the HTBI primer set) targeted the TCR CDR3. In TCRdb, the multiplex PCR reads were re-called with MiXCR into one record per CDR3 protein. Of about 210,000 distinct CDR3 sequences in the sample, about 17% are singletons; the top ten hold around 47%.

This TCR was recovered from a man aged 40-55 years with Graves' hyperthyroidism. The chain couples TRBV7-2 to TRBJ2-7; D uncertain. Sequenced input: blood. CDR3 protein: CASSLGDTIPSYEQYF. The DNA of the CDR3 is TGTGCCAGCAGCTTAGGTGACACCATTCCTTCCTACGAGCAGTACTTC.